This T cell receptor (beta chain) was captured in a study of blood T cell repertoires in COVID-19. About the research overall: Whether acute or convalescent, the COVID-19 samples came from the United States, Italy and Spain.

In the source study's methods: Amplification from reference gene primers served as the basis for estimated nucleated cell counts. Repertoires were generated with immunoSEQ multiplex PCR, while TCRdb's copy carries only in-frame clones and drops some. The D gene and trimming were derived from the DNA, and the V and J assignments and clone size from that table. The data contain around 300,000 clones, 88% of them seen just once; the ten biggest clones take up 5% to 6%. Study members were between roughly 18 and 89 years old and lived in 24 US regions. Cohorts were based on clinical histories the participants reported. The source is a young man who had recovered from COVID-19. Sequencing was performed on PBMCs or T cells enriched from blood (not recorded which).

The CDR3 DNA is TGTGCCAGTAGTAAAACAGGTTTTAGCAATCAGCCCCAGCATTTT. It translates to CASSKTGFSNQPQHF. The V and J genes are TRBV19 and TRBJ1-5; tentatively, D is TRBD1 (5 bases). The germline V and J ends were trimmed by 4 bases and 0 bases, with 10 bases remaining between them. The CDR3 runs 15 residues. Germline CDR1 and CDR2: LNHDA and SQIVND (reference sequence).